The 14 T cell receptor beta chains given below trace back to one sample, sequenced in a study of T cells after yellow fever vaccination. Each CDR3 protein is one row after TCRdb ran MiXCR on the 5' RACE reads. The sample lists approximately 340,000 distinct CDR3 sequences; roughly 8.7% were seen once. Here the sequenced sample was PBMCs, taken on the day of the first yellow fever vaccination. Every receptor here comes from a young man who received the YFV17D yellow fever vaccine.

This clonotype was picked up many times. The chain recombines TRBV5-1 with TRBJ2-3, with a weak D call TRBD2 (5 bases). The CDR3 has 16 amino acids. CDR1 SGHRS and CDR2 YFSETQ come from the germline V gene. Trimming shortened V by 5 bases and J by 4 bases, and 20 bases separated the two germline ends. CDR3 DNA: TGCGCCAGCAGGAGGGTCTGGGCTCACCCGCCAGATACGCAGTATTTT. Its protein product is CASRRVWAHPPDTQYF. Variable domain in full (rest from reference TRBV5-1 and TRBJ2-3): KAGVTQTPRYLIKTRGQQVTLSCSPISGHRSVSWYQQTPGQGLQFLFEYFSETQRNKGNFPGRFSGRQFSNSRSEMNVSTLELGDSALYLCASRRVWAHPPDTQYFGPGTRLTVL.

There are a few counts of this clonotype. CDR3 nucleotides: TGTGCCAGTAGTATTCGTCCAGGGAACACAGATACGCAGTATTTT. It encodes CASSIRPGNTDTQYF. The chain has TRBV19 and TRBJ2-3, with D perhaps matching TRBD1 (5 bases). Germline assignment: CDR1 LNHDA and CDR2 SQIVND (reference sequence). The CDR3 extends over 15 amino acids. The germline V and J ends were trimmed by 3 bases and 2 bases, with 12 bases remaining between them.

CDR3 sequence reads: CASSQGDGQRAFF. CDR3 nucleotide sequence: TGTGCCAGCAGCCAAGGGGATGGACAGAGAGCTTTCTTT. V is TRBV4-2 and J is TRBJ1-1; D perhaps matches TRBD1 (6 bases). Germline V lookup: CDR1 LGHNA, CDR2 YNFKEQ. The CDR3 covers 13 residues. V was clipped by 1 base and J by 10 bases, with 13 bases between them.

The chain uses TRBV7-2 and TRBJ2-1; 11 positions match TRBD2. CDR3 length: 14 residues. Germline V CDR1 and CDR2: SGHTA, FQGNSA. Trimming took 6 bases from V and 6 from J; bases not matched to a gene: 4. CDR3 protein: CASRRLAGFNEQFF. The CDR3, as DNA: TGTGCCAGCAGGAGACTAGCGGGGTTCAATGAGCAGTTCTTC.

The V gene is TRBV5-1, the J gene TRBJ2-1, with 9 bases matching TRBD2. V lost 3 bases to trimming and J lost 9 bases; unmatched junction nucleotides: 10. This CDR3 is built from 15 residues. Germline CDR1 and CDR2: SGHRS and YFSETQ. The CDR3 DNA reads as TGCGCCAGCAGCTCCCAGGGCGGGGGGGCGAGTGAGCAGTTCTTC. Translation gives CASSSQGGGASEQFF.

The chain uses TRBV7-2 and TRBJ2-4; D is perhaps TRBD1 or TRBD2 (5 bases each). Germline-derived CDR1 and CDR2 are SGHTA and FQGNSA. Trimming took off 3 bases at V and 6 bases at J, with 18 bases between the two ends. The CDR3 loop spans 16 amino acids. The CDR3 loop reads CASSFGLGWGTNIQYF. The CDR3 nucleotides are TGTGCCAGCAGCTTTGGGCTGGGGTGGGGGACAAACATTCAGTACTTC.

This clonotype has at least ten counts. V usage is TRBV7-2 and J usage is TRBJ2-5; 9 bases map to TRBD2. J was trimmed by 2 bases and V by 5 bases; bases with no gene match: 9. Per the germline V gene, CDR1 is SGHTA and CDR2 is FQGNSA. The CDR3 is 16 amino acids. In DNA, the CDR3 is TGTGCCAGCAGCCGAAACCTAGCGGGGCCGCAAGAGACCCAGTACTTC. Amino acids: CASSRNLAGPQETQYF.

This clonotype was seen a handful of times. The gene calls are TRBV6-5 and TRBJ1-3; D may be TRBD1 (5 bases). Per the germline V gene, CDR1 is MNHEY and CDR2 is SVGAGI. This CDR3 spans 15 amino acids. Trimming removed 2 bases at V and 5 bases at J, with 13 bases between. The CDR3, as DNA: TGTGCCAGCAGTTACGAGGGGCTGGGTAGAAACACCATATATTTT. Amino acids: CASSYEGLGRNTIYF.

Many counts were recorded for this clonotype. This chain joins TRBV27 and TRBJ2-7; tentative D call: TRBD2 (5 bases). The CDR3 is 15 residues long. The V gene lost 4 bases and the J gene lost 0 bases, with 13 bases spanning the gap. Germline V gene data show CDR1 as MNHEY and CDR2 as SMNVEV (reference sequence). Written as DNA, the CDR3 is TGTGCCAGCAGTTATGGGGTAGGGAGCTCCTACGAGCAGTACGTC. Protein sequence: CASSYGVGSSYEQYV.

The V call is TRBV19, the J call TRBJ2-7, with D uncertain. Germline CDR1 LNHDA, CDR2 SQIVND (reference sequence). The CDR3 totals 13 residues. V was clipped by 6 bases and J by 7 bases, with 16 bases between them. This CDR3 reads CASSLNRDLEQYF. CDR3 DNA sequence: TGTGCCAGTAGCCTCAACAGAGACTTGGAGCAGTACTTC. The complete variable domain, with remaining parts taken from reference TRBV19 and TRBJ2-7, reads DGGITQSPKYLFRKEGQNVTLSCEQNLNHDAMYWYRQDPGQGLRLIYYSQIVNDFQKGDIAEGYSVSREKKESFPLTVTSAQKNPTAFYLCASSLNRDLEQYFGPGTRLTVT.

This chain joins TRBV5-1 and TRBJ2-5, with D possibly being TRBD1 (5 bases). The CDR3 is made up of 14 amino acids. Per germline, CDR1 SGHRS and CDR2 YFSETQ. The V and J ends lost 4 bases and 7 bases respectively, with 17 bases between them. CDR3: CASSPRQQRVTQYF. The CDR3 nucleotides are TGCGCCAGCAGCCCGCGACAGCAAAGGGTGACCCAGTACTTC. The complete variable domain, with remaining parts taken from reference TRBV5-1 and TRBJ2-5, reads KAGVTQTPRYLIKTRGQQVTLSCSPISGHRSVSWYQQTPGQGLQFLFEYFSETQRNKGNFPGRFSGRQFSNSRSEMNVSTLELGDSALYLCASSPRQQRVTQYFGPGTRLLVL.

The CDR3 nucleotides are TGTGCCAGCAGACCGGGGGCATCCAATGAGCAGTTCTTC. It yields the protein CASRPGASNEQFF. The chain uses TRBV6-1 and TRBJ2-1; D may correspond to TRBD1 or TRBD2 (6 bases each). Trimming removed 6 bases from V and 6 bases from J, with 12 bases in between. The CDR3 sequence is 13 residues long. The germline V gene encodes CDR1 MNHNS and CDR2 SASEGT.

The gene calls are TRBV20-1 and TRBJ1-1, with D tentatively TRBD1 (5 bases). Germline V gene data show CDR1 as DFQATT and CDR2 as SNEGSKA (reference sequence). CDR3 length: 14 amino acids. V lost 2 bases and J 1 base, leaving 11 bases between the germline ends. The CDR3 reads CSARQGSPNTEAFF. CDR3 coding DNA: TGCAGTGCTAGACAGGGCAGTCCGAACACTGAAGCTTTCTTT.

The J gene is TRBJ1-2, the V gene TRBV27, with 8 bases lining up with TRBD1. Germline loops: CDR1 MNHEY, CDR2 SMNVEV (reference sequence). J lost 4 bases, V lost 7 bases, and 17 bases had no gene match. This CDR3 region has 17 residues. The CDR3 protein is CASKPGTGSFPGYGYTF. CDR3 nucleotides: TGTGCCAGCAAACCCGGGACAGGATCTTTTCCGGGCTATGGCTACACCTTC.